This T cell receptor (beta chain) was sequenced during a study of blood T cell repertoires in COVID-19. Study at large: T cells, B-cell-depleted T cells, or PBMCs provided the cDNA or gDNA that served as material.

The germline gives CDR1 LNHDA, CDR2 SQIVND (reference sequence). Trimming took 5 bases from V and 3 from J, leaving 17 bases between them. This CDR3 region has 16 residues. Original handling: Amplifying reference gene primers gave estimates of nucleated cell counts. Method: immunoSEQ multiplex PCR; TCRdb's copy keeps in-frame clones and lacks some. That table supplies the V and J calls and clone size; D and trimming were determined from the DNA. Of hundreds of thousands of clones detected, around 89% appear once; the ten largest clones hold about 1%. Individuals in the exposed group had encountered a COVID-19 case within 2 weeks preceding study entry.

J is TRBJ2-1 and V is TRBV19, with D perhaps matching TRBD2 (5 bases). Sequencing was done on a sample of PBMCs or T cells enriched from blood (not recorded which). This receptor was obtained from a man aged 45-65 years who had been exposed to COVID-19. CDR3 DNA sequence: TGTGCCAGTAGTCCTAGCCAATCCAGCTACTACAATGAGCAGTTCTTC. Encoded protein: CASSPSQSSYYNEQFF.